The clone carrying this TCR beta chain was detected many times. Its cognate antigen is unknown. The sample originates from a study of regulatory T cells in long-lasting Graves disease. The CDR3 is 14 residues long. V was clipped by 0 bases and J by 3 bases, with 9 bases between them. CDR1 and CDR2 (germline): GTSNPN, SVGIG (reference sequence). Sample time point: newly diagnosed GD, antithyroid drugs for less than 3 months. PBMC RNA served as the TCR library source. The patients included were those that came from an endocrinology department in Xi'an, China. Relying on iRepertoire HTBI primers and Arm-PCR of CDR3 regions, the team built TCR beta libraries. In TCRdb, the multiplex PCR reads were re-called with MiXCR into one record per CDR3 protein. The sample has under 700,000 distinct CDR3 sequences; 15% to 20% are singletons. Study-level results: Fewer public clonotypes were shared by new patients (approximately 1,000) than by persistent patients (2,741). Authors noted too few samples as a limitation.

These records were also assigned to another study, of T cells in Graves' hyperthyroidism and ophthalmopathy. Per that study: The study based diagnoses on clinical symptoms, serum thyroxine and TRAb, thyroid ultrasound and orbital computed tomography.

This chain connects TRBV30 to TRBJ1-5; D gene ambiguous. This TCR derives from a woman aged 35-60 years with Graves disease. The specimen comprised peripheral blood mononuclear cells (PBMCs), sampled at new diagnosis, from a patient treated with antithyroid drugs. The CDR3 is CAWSVIGHNQPQHF. The CDR3, as DNA: TGTGCCTGGAGTGTAATCGGGCACAATCAGCCCCAGCATTTT.